The clone carrying this T cell receptor (beta chain) has just a few counts. These data are taken from a study of Graves' ophthalmopathy and Graves' hyperthyroidism. This CDR3 comprises 15 residues. The V and J ends lost 3 bases and 3 bases respectively, with 14 bases between them. The germline CDR1 and CDR2 sequences are LNHNV and YYDKDF (reference sequence). Hyperthyroidism patients, all newly diagnosed, had under 2 months' duration and ages of 18 to 65. Transcripts of RNA were the source for amplifying TCR beta CDR3 regions. In the first round, RT-PCR was carried out with HTBI primers, and a multiplex PCR formed the second round. TCRdb redid the calling of the multiplex PCR reads with MiXCR, one entry per CDR3 protein. The table has roughly 1.1 million distinct CDR3 sequences, 36% seen once.

The chain links TRBV15 to TRBJ1-2, with D possibly matching TRBD1 (6 bases). Sequencing used peripheral blood or thyroid tissue (not recorded which). The sequence came from an adult man with Graves' hyperthyroidism. This chain's CDR3 is CATSRVRQADYGYTF. The CDR3, as DNA: TGTGCCACCAGCAGGGTTAGACAGGCTGACTATGGCTACACCTTC.